Presented here are 20 T cell receptor beta chains from one specimen sequenced in a study of response to subunit inactivated influenza vaccine. TCRdb fed the RT-PCR reads into MiXCR, producing one record per CDR3 protein. Of about 480,000 distinct CDR3 sequences listed, about a tenth are singletons. Sequenced here: PBMCs from blood, sampled 45 days after vaccination. The receptor set was obtained from a man aged 50-60 years who received an inactivated influenza vaccine.

This clonotype has ten or more counts. The chain couples TRBV6-1 to TRBJ1-2; D is ambiguous. The germline CDR1 and CDR2 sequences are MNHNS and SASEGT. V dropped 7 bases and J dropped 2 bases, with 8 bases sitting between them. The CDR3 runs to 12 residues. The CDR3: CASKYVNYGYTF. CDR3 DNA: TGTGCCAGCAAGTACGTGAACTATGGCTACACCTTC.

This clonotype was picked up many times. One end of the junction varies from germline; a read error may be responsible. V is TRBV24-1 and J is TRBJ2-3; D might be TRBD2 (5 bases). There are 13 residues in the CDR3. From germline, CDR1 is KGHDR and CDR2 SFDVKD. The CDR3 sequence is CATGDTGADTQYF. CDR3 in DNA: TGTGCCACCGGTGACACCGGGGCAGATACGCAGTATTTT.

The CDR3 is CASSPLAGQQETQYF. The CDR3 DNA follows: TGTGCCAGCAGCCCTCTTGCGGGACAGCAAGAGACCCAGTACTTC. The V call is TRBV4-2, the J call TRBJ2-5, with D possibly matching TRBD1 (7 bases). From germline, CDR1 is LGHNA and CDR2 YNFKEQ. This CDR3 contains 15 residues. Trimming left V 4 bases short and J 2 bases short, with 14 bases between.

This clonotype occurred many times. The V call is TRBV12-3 or TRBV12-4, the J call TRBJ2-2; TRBD1 might be the D (5 bases). The CDR3 has 13 residues. Trimming took off 5 bases at V and 4 bases at J, with 8 bases between the two ends. The DNA of the CDR3 is TGTGCCAGCAGTCGGCAGGGCACCGGGGAGCTGTTTTTT. It codes for CASSRQGTGELFF.

V gene TRBV4-1 combines with J gene TRBJ2-5; 8 bases are a match to TRBD1. CDR1 and CDR2 (germline): MGHRA, YSYEKL. This CDR3 is built from 15 residues. The ends lost 4 bases at V and 4 bases at J; junction bases unmatched: 8. CDR3 bases: TGCGCCAGCAGCCGGCAAGACAGGGGAGGAGAGACCCAGTACTTC. Amino acid sequence: CASSRQDRGGETQYF.

This clonotype showed up just a few times. The chain employs TRBV20-1 and TRBJ1-1, with TRBD1 matching 7 bases. The germline V gene has CDR1 DFQATT and CDR2 SNEGSKA (reference sequence). This CDR3 contains 15 residues. V trimming: 1 base; J trimming: 5 bases; junction bases outside the gene matches: 10. The CDR3 region has the DNA TGCAGTGCTAGAGGGGTAGGGGGCGTTTGGACTGAAGCTTTCTTT. It yields the protein CSARGVGGVWTEAFF.

This clonotype was counted many times. V gene TRBV5-1 combines with J gene TRBJ2-1; 7 nucleotides line up with TRBD1. V gave up 4 bases and J gave up 2 bases; unmatched junction bases: 6. CDR3 length equals 15 residues. Germline CDR1 SGHRS, CDR2 YFSETQ. CDR3 loop: CASSPRDSAYNEQFF. Here the CDR3 DNA reads TGCGCCAGCAGCCCAAGGGACAGCGCCTACAATGAGCAGTTCTTC.

This clonotype was detected ten times or more. This chain joins TRBV4-3 and TRBJ2-1; no definite D call. Trimming stripped 0 bases from V and 8 bases from J, with 8 bases between. CDR1 is LGHNA, CDR2 YSLEER, per germline. This CDR3 comprises 13 residues. The CDR3 nucleotides are TGCGCCAGCAGCCAAGAAAGACCCGATGAGCAGTTCTTC. Its protein is CASSQERPDEQFF.

This clonotype was seen only a few times. V usage is TRBV12-3 or TRBV12-4 and J usage is TRBJ1-1; D is unclear. V lost 1 base and J lost 8, with 11 bases in between. The CDR3 extends over 13 amino acids. The CDR3 nucleotides read TGTGCCAGCAGTTTAGAGCGCGGGAAAGAAGCTTTCTTT. Protein product: CASSLERGKEAFF.

This sequence joins TRBV21-1 and TRBJ2-7. TRBV21-1 is reported as a pseudogene. The CDR3 totals 14 residues. The CDR3 nucleotides are TGTGCCAGCAGCAAAGAAAGGCAGGAGTACGAGCAGTACTTC. Its translation: CASSKERQEYEQYF.

This clonotype showed up just a few times. This CDR3 reads CASTTPTGTDEQFF. As DNA, the CDR3 is TGTGCCAGCACCACCCCGACAGGGACGGATGAGCAGTTCTTC. The J gene is TRBJ2-1, the V gene TRBV28; 7 positions match TRBD1. V shed 7 bases, J shed 8 bases, and the junction held 11 bases outside the gene matches. This CDR3 comprises 14 residues. From germline, CDR1 is MDHEN and CDR2 SYDVKM.

In this sample, this clonotype turned up a few times. This chain joins TRBV20-1 and TRBJ2-2; 9 positions match TRBD1. CDR1 and CDR2 (germline): DFQATT, SNEGSKA (reference sequence). This CDR3 region has 13 residues. Trimming took 6 bases from V and 1 from J; bases not matched to a gene: 0. CDR3 loop: CSAGQGNTGELFF. As DNA, the CDR3 is TGCAGTGCGGGACAGGGGAACACCGGGGAGCTGTTTTTT.

This clonotype has ten or more counts. The rearrangement joins TRBV12-3 or TRBV12-4 to TRBJ2-2; TRBD2 matches at 11 bases. J was trimmed by 6 bases and V by 5 bases; bases with no gene match: 5. The CDR3 is 15 amino acids. CDR3 nucleotides: TGTGCCAGCAGTCTCCGACTAGCGGGGCCCGGGGAGCTGTTTTTT. Residues: CASSLRLAGPGELFF.

Many counts were recorded for this clonotype. This sequence joins TRBV27 and TRBJ2-7, with 9 bases fitting TRBD2. This CDR3 is built from 14 residues. Germline assignment: CDR1 MNHEY and CDR2 SMNVEV (reference sequence). The V segment lost 6 bases and the J segment 4 bases; nucleotides outside the gene matches: 7. As DNA, the CDR3 is TGTGCCAGCAGCGCCGGGACTAGCATTTACGAGCAGTACTTC. As protein: CASSAGTSIYEQYF.

The V call is TRBV11-1, the J call TRBJ2-7; 9 bases are shared with TRBD2. J was trimmed by 7 bases and V by 10 bases; bases with no gene match: 11. The length of the CDR3 is 13 residues. Germline V CDR1 and CDR2: SGHAT, FQDESV (reference sequence). CDR3 sequence (DNA): TGTGCCACGGGGGGATTAGCGGGAGATGAGCAGTACTTC. Its translation is CATGGLAGDEQYF.

The chain has TRBV11-2 and TRBJ2-1; maybe TRBD2 (5 bases). This CDR3 is 15 amino acids long. V lost 4 bases and J lost 4, with 14 bases in between. The germline gives CDR1 SGHAT, CDR2 FQNNGV. CDR3 DNA sequence: TGTGCCAGCAGCTGGGAGAGCGGAAATTACAATGAGCAGTTCTTC. Encoded protein: CASSWESGNYNEQFF.

This clonotype has ten or more counts. The gene calls are TRBV6-5 and TRBJ2-1, with D perhaps TRBD1 (5 bases). V lost 2 bases and J lost 12, with 20 bases in between. CDR3 size: 15 residues. Germline CDR1 and CDR2: MNHEY and SVGAGI. Here the CDR3 reads CASSYRRQSPTAQFF. The CDR3 coding sequence is TGTGCCAGCAGTTACCGGAGACAGTCCCCCACCGCGCAGTTCTTC.

This clonotype was observed many times. The chain employs TRBV12-3 or TRBV12-4 and TRBJ2-2, with 7 bases that match TRBD1. V shed 3 bases, J shed 7 bases, and the junction held 2 bases outside the gene matches. This CDR3 has 13 residues. The CDR3 here is CASSFQGDGELFF. Here the CDR3 DNA reads TGTGCCAGCAGTTTTCAGGGGGACGGGGAGCTGTTTTTT.

This chain links TRBV3-1 with TRBJ2-6; TRBD2 matches at 10 bases. V was clipped by 0 bases and J by 2 bases; unmatched bases: 7. The CDR3 is 19 amino acids. From germline, CDR1 is LGHDT and CDR2 YNNKEL (reference sequence). The CDR3 loop reads CASSQDSPSGRAGANVLTF. The DNA of the CDR3 is TGTGCCAGCAGCCAAGACTCTCCTAGCGGGAGAGCTGGGGCCAACGTCCTGACTTTC.

In this sample, this clonotype turned up a few times. The rearrangement joins TRBV5-6 to TRBJ1-1; D is unresolved. The CDR3 consists of 15 residues. Germline CDR1 reads SGHDT; CDR2 reads YYEEEE. The V and J ends lost 0 bases and 6 bases respectively, with 15 bases between them. The CDR3 DNA reads as TGTGCCAGCAGCTTGGCCCCGCTGGGTTTGGCTGAAGCTTTCTTT. Translation: CASSLAPLGLAEAFF.